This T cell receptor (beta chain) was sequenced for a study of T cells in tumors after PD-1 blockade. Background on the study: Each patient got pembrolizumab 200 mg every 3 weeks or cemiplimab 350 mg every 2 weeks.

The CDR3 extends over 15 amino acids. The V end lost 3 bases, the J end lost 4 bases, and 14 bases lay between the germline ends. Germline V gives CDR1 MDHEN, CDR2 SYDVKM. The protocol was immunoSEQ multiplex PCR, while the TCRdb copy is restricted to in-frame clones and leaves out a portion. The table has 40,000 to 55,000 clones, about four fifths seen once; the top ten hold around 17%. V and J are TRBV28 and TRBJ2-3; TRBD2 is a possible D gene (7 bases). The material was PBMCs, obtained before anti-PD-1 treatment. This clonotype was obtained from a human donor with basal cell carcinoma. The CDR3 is CASSFGGPRADTQYF. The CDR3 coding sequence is TGTGCCAGCAGTTTCGGGGGGCCTAGGGCAGATACGCAGTATTTT.